The clone carrying this T cell receptor beta chain turned up a few times. The data derive from a study of T-cell memory formation after mild COVID-19. Across the study: There were largely donor-specific TCR clusters.

Each CDR3 protein is one row after TCRdb ran MiXCR on the 5' RACE reads. The data contain about 400,000 distinct CDR3 sequences, about an eighth of them singletons. CDR3 size: 15 residues. V lost 8 bases to trimming and J lost 3 bases, with 19 bases between them. CDR1 and CDR2 (germline): MNHEY, SVGAGI. The chain joins TRBV6-5 to TRBJ1-1, with D uncertain. This clonotype was obtained from a young man who had mild COVID-19 (a few samples of this study predate the infection). Cell type and time point are not known. The sample taken for sequencing was PBMCs or a T cell subset sorted from them (not recorded which). The CDR3 DNA reads TGTGCCAGCGGGGATCGTTACCCAAGGGACACTGAAGCTTTCTTT. Translated: CASGDRYPRDTEAFF.